This section outlines one T cell receptor (beta chain) sequence together with its context. These data are taken from a study of T cells after yellow fever vaccination. TCRdb used MiXCR to reprocess the 5' RACE reads, holding one entry per CDR3 protein. The sample includes around 530,000 distinct CDR3 sequences, roughly 17% of them seen just once. J gave up 7 bases and V 3 bases, and 10 bases lay outside the gene matches. The CDR3 runs 15 residues. Germline V gene data show CDR1 as LNHNV and CDR2 as YYDKDF (reference sequence). This specimen was PBMCs, taken 5 days after the first yellow fever vaccination. This rearrangement joins TRBV15 to TRBJ2-7, with TRBD1 identical over 9 bases. This TCR derives from a man aged 18 to 29 who received the YFV17D yellow fever vaccine. The CDR3 here is CATSRSILGTGEQYV. CDR3 DNA sequence: TGTGCCACCAGCAGGTCAATCCTCGGGACAGGGGAGCAGTACGTC.